This entry is about one T cell receptor (beta chain). The table came from immunoSEQ multiplex PCR; TCRdb's copy has only in-frame clones and leaves some out. The data show roughly 660,000 clones, less than 95% seen once. This record belongs to a study of shared clonotypes between healthy human individuals. The germline CDR1 and CDR2 sequences are SQVTM and ANQGSEA. Deletions cut 7 bases from V and 5 bases from J, with 21 bases between. This CDR3 is 15 amino acids long. The chain recombines TRBV29-1 with TRBJ1-3; D uncertain. The origin of this receptor is a man younger than 30 in good health. Some clones in this sample may be carry-over from other donors' samples. The sample consisted of memory CD8+ T cells from PBMCs. Subset described: CD45RO+ cells pooled with CCR7-negative TemRA cells. The CDR3 protein is CSAPDPVIGRNTIYF. CDR3 nucleotide sequence: TGCAGCGCTCCAGACCCCGTTATAGGACGAAACACCATATATTTT.